This paragraph covers one T cell receptor (beta chain) sequence. As yet, its antigen is unknown. This specimen belongs to a study of blood T cells in healthy people across ages. The study's findings and limits: Aged donors had fewer naive CD4+ cells and lower diversity than long-lived donors. Per-million-T-cell TCR beta diversity fell roughly linearly with age.

Every donor gave 9 to 10 milliliters of peripheral blood. The authors ran a second PCR of about 6 to 11 cycles using a sample-barcoded 5' primer and a J-beta primer mix. MiXCR, applied by TCRdb to the 5' RACE reads, yields one record per CDR3 protein. The sample records approximately 800,000 distinct CDR3 sequences, approximately 60% being singletons. This TCR was recovered from a man aged 35 to 55 in good health. The sequencing sample was made of blood.

CDR3 residues: CASSLVPGSYEQYF. The CDR3 coding sequence is TGCGCCAGCAGCTTGGTCCCCGGCTCCTACGAGCAGTACTTC. V and J are TRBV5-1 and TRBJ2-7; D remains ambiguous. CDR1 and CDR2 from the germline V gene are SGHRS and YFSETQ. The CDR3 loop spans 14 amino acids. V was cut by 0 bases and J by 0 bases, with 7 bases left in between.